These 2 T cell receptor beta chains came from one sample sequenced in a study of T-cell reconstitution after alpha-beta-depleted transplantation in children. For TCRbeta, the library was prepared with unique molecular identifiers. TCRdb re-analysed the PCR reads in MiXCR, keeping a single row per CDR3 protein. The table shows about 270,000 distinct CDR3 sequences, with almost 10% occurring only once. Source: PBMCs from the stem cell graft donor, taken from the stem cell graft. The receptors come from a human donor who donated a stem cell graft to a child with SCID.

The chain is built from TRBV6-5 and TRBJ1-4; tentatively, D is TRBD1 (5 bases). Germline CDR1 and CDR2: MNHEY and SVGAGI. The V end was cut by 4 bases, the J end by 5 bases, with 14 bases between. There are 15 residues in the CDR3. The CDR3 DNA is TGTGCCAGCAGTTGGACCGGGACGGGGAATGAAAAACTGTTTTTT. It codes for CASSWTGTGNEKLFF.

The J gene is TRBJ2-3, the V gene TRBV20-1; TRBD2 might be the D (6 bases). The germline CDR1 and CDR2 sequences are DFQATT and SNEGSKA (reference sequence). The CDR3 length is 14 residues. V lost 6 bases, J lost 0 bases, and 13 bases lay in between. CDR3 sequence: CSAPRDLSTDTQYF. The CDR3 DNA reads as TGCAGTGCACCCCGGGACTTGAGCACAGATACGCAGTATTTT.